This TCR beta chain is from a study of T cells after yellow fever vaccination. Findings and limits, study-wide: Boosting was followed by the reappearance of most primary-vaccination clones (approximately 95% CD4, around 86% CD8). A small proportion of clonotypes was detected in both the CD4 and CD8 compartments.

A note on this clonotype: Its target is unknown.

The CDR3 extends over 15 amino acids. V was pared by 0 bases and J by 3 bases, with 2 bases of the junction left unmatched. The germline V gene has CDR1 KGHDR and CDR2 SFDVKD. 5'RACE template switching generated TCR cDNA, adding a universal primer site and UMIs. MiXCR was run by TCRdb on the 5' RACE reads, yielding one entry per CDR3 protein. The sample shows some 300,000 distinct CDR3 sequences, roughly 8.7% of them seen only once. This chain links TRBV24-1 with TRBJ1-2, with 8 bases aligning to TRBD1. This TCR derives from a man between 18 and 29 years old who received the YFV17D yellow fever vaccine. This sample comprised CD4+ T cells sorted from PBMCs, obtained 5 days after the yellow fever booster vaccination. CDR3 amino acids: CATSDLPQGDYGYTF. Written as DNA, the CDR3 is TGTGCCACCAGTGATTTGCCACAGGGGGACTATGGCTACACCTTC.